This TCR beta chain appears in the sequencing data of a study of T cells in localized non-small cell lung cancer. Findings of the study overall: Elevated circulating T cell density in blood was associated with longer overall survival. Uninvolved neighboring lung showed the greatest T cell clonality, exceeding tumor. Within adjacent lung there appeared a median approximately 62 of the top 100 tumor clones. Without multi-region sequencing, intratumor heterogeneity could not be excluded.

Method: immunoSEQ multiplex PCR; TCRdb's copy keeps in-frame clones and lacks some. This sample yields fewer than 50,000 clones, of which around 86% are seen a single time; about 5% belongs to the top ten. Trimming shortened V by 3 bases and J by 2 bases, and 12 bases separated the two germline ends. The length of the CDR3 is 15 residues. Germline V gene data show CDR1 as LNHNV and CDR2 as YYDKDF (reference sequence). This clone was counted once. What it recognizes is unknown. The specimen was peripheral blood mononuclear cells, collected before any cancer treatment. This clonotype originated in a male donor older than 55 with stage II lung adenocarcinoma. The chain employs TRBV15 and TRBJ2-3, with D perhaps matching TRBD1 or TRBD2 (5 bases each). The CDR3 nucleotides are TGTGCCACCAGCAGGGTTGGGACCTCCACAGATACGCAGTATTTT. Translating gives CATSRVGTSTDTQYF.